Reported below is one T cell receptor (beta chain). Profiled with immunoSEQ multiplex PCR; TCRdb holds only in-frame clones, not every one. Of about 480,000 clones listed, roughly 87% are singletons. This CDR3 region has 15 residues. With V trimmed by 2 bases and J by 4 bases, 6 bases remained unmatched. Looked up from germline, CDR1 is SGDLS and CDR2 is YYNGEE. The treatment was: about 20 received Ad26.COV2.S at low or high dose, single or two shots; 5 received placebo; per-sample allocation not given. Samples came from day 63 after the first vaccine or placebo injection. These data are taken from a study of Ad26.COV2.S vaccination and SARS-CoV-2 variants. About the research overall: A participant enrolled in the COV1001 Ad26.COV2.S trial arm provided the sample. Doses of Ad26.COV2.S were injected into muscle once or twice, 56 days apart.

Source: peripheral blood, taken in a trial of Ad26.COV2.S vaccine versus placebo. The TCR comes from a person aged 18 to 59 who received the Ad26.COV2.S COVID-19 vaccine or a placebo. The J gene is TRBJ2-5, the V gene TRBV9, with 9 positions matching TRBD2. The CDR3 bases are TGTGCCAGCAGCGTCAGTAATAGCGGGAGAGAGACCCAGTACTTC. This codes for CASSVSNSGRETQYF. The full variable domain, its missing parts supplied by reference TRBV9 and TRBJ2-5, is DSGVTQTPKHLITATGQRVTLRCSPRSGDLSVYWYQQSLDQGLQFLIQYYNGEERAKGNILERFSAQQFPDLHSELNLSSLELGDSALYFCASSVSNSGRETQYFGPGTRLLVL.